Given below is one T cell receptor (beta chain) in context. The data originate from a study of blood T cell repertoires in COVID-19. Study in general: Samples came from the United States, Italy and Spain, spanning acute and convalescent COVID-19. PBMCs, B-cell-depleted T cells, or T cells were the source of the cDNA or gDNA that made up the material.

The V gene lost 3 bases and the J gene lost 6 bases, with 7 bases spanning the gap. Germline loops: CDR1 SGHRS, CDR2 YFSETQ. CDR3 length: 13 amino acids. Original data processing: Nucleated cell counts were estimated from reference gene primer amplification. The protocol was immunoSEQ multiplex PCR, while the TCRdb copy is restricted to in-frame clones and leaves out a portion. That table supplies the V and J calls and clone size; D and trimming were determined from the DNA. The sample has 95,000 to 120,000 clones, around 85% seen once; the top ten hold 13%. Sequenced: peripheral blood. V and J are TRBV5-1 and TRBJ1-6, with D possibly matching TRBD1 (5 bases). The clonotype comes from a human donor in a cohort sampled during active COVID-19. The CDR3 region is CASSYDSNSPLHF. CDR3 DNA: TGCGCCAGCAGCTACGACAGTAATTCACCCCTCCACTTT.